The 10 T cell receptor beta chains presented below share a single source sample, sequenced in a study of T cells in Graves' hyperthyroidism and ophthalmopathy. Amplified regions were TCR beta CDR3 sequences from RNA transcripts. When the TCR CDR3 underwent first-round RT-PCR, the HTBI primer set was used. TCRdb ran MiXCR on the multiplex PCR reads and lists one entry per CDR3 protein. The sample includes about 760,000 distinct CDR3 sequences, roughly a third of them seen just once. Sequenced sample: blood. The source is a woman aged 40 to 50 with Graves' hyperthyroidism.

This clonotype was recorded at least ten times. The chain recombines TRBV6-5 with TRBJ2-7; no firm D call. CDR3 length equals 12 residues. With 8 bases removed from V and 6 bases from J, the gap between germline ends came to 14 bases. Germline V gives CDR1 MNHEY, CDR2 SVGAGI. The CDR3 DNA reads as TGTGCCAGCGGTATTGCCTACTCCGAGCAGTACTTC. It yields the protein CASGIAYSEQYF.

This clonotype occurred many times. The chain combines TRBV5-1 with TRBJ1-6; D not certain. The CDR3 consists of 13 residues. Trimming stripped 4 bases from V and 8 bases from J, with 10 bases between. Germline-derived CDR1 and CDR2 are SGHRS and YFSETQ. Written as DNA, the CDR3 is TGCGCCAGCAGCGTCTCAGAGGATTCACCCCTCCACTTT. Amino acid sequence: CASSVSEDSPLHF. Drawing the rest from reference TRBV5-1 and TRBJ1-6, the complete variable domain is KAGVTQTPRYLIKTRGQQVTLSCSPISGHRSVSWYQQTPGQGLQFLFEYFSETQRNKGNFPGRFSGRQFSNSRSEMNVSTLELGDSALYLCASSVSEDSPLHFGNGTRLTVT.

The chain has TRBV20-1 and TRBJ1-1; D gene unclear. Germline V gene lookup returns CDR1 DFQATT and CDR2 SNEGSKA (reference sequence). CDR3 length equals 14 residues. The V end was cut by 0 bases, the J end by 5 bases, with 13 bases between. CDR3 sequence reads: CSARDPRGRTEAFF. CDR3 DNA sequence: TGCAGTGCTAGAGATCCACGCGGGCGTACTGAAGCTTTCTTT.

This clonotype appeared a few times. The chain employs TRBV7-9 and TRBJ1-2, with D unclear. Per germline, CDR1 SEHNR and CDR2 FQNEAQ (reference sequence). The CDR3 totals 14 residues. Trimming cost V 2 bases and J 5 bases, with 12 bases left between them. CDR3 in amino acids: CASSLMGSPYGYTF. The CDR3 coding sequence is TGTGCCAGCAGCTTAATGGGCAGCCCTTATGGCTACACCTTC.

The table lists this clonotype with a few counts. CDR3 sequence reads: CASTQGLGDSPLHF. For the CDR3, the DNA is TGTGCCAGCACCCAGGGACTGGGCGATTCACCCCTCCACTTT. The chain recombines TRBV11-2 with TRBJ1-6; the D gene is possibly TRBD1 (5 bases). Germline loops: CDR1 SGHAT, CDR2 FQNNGV. V lost 7 bases, J lost 8 bases, and 15 bases lay in between. This CDR3 has 14 residues. Filled out from reference TRBV11-2 and TRBJ1-6, the complete variable domain reads EAGVAQSPRYKIIEKRQSVAFWCNPISGHATLYWYQQILGQGPKLLIQFQNNGVVDDSQLPKDRFSAERLKGVDSTLKIQPAKLEDSAVYLCASTQGLGDSPLHFGNGTRLTVT.

This clonotype was counted ten times or more. This chain connects TRBV15 to TRBJ1-5; weak D call: TRBD1 (5 bases). The CDR3 loop spans 12 amino acids. With 7 bases removed from V and 5 bases from J, the gap between germline ends came to 9 bases. Germline CDR1 is LNHNV and CDR2 is YYDKDF (reference sequence). CDR3 in amino acids: CATTSGDQPQHF. The CDR3 DNA reads TGTGCCACCACGTCGGGGGATCAGCCCCAGCATTTT.

This clonotype occurred once. This chain uses TRBV7-8 with TRBJ2-7; possible D gene TRBD1, 6 bases. In germline, CDR1 is SGHVS, CDR2 FQNEAQ. V shed 5 bases and J shed 0 bases, with 11 bases lying between them. The CDR3 has 14 residues. CDR3: CASSRRTVSYEQYF. In DNA, the CDR3 is TGTGCCAGCAGCCGACGGACAGTCTCCTACGAGCAGTACTTC.

This clonotype was counted ten times or more. This chain connects TRBV2 to TRBJ2-5, with 8 bases that match TRBD2. The germline V gene encodes CDR1 SNHLY and CDR2 FYNNEI. The CDR3 spans 16 residues. With 2 bases clipped from V and 7 bases from J, the junction kept 12 bases outside the gene matches. The CDR3 is CASSEKLAASLRTQYF. The CDR3 coding sequence is TGTGCCAGCAGTGAAAAACTAGCGGCGAGCTTAAGGACCCAGTACTTC.

Here the CDR3 reads CASSMVGRVSLAGANVLTF. CDR3 sequence (DNA): TGTGCCAGTAGTATGGTGGGGCGGGTGTCTCTCGCTGGGGCCAACGTCCTGACTTTC. This rearrangement joins TRBV19 to TRBJ2-6; D possibly matches TRBD1 or TRBD2 (5 bases each). Per germline, CDR1 LNHDA and CDR2 SQIVND (reference sequence). Trimming removed 3 bases at V and 2 bases at J, with 20 bases between. This CDR3 has 19 residues.

This clonotype was seen only a few times. The chain is built from TRBV7-9 and TRBJ2-2; D is unclear. The ends were cut back, 5 bases at V and 5 bases at J, with 9 bases in the middle. This CDR3 has 13 amino acids. CDR1 SEHNR and CDR2 FQNEAQ come from the germline V gene (reference sequence). CDR3 protein: CASSTLVTGELFF. The CDR3 coding sequence is TGTGCCAGCAGCACGCTAGTAACCGGGGAGCTGTTTTTT.